A selection of T cell receptor beta chains follows, all from one sample in a study of blood T cells in healthy people across ages. Each CDR3 protein gets one entry after TCRdb re-called the 5' RACE reads with MiXCR. The data show approximately 1.5 million distinct CDR3 sequences, 40% to 45% seen once. Sequenced: blood. These receptors were obtained from a woman aged 18-29 years in good health. The CDR3 runs from the conserved cysteine through the conserved F or W. Each record gives: clone size, V gene, D gene, J gene, CDR3 DNA, CDR3 protein. The D gene is left open where the match is weak. Not every row has a clone size; where given, it reads once, few, many or a size class.

clone_size: -; v_call: TRBV11-2; d_call: -; j_call: TRBJ2-7; cdr3_nt: TGTGCCAGCAGCCCGCAGATCTCCTACAATGAGCAGTACTTC; cdr3_aa: CASSPQISYNEQYF
clone_size: -; v_call: TRBV29-1; d_call: TRBD1; j_call: TRBJ2-7; cdr3_nt: TGCAGCGTGGGTGAAGGGACAGGCCCTTACGAGCAGTACTTC; cdr3_aa: CSVGEGTGPYEQYF
clone_size: few; v_call: TRBV29-1; d_call: -; j_call: TRBJ2-1; cdr3_nt: TGCAGCGTTGCTTTGGGGCGCTCCTACAATGAGCAGTTCTTC; cdr3_aa: CSVALGRSYNEQFF
clone_size: many; v_call: TRBV12-3/TRBV12-4; d_call: TRBD2; j_call: TRBJ2-1; cdr3_nt: TGTGCCAGCAGAAGACTAGCGGATTACAATGAGCAGTTCTTC; cdr3_aa: CASRRLADYNEQFF
clone_size: -; v_call: TRBV18; d_call: -; j_call: TRBJ2-1; cdr3_nt: TGTGCCACCAACCCTGGATACAATGAGCAGTTCTTC; cdr3_aa: CATNPGYNEQFF
clone_size: few; v_call: TRBV11-2; d_call: TRBD2; j_call: TRBJ2-1; cdr3_nt: TGTGCCAGCAGCTTAGGAGCGGGAATGAACAATGAGCAGTTCTTC; cdr3_aa: CASSLGAGMNNEQFF
clone_size: few; v_call: TRBV6-1; d_call: TRBD1; j_call: TRBJ1-1; cdr3_nt: TGTGCCAGCAAAGGGGACAGGGGGAAGAACACTGAAGCTTTCTTT; cdr3_aa: CASKGDRGKNTEAFF
clone_size: -; v_call: TRBV15; d_call: -; j_call: TRBJ1-5; cdr3_nt: TGTGCCACCAGCAGAGGTTTTACGACCCAGAATCAGCCCCAGCATTTT; cdr3_aa: CATSRGFTTQNQPQHF
clone_size: -; v_call: TRBV9; d_call: -; j_call: TRBJ2-7; cdr3_nt: TGTGCCAGCAGCCTCCGACTAGATCGCGAGCAGTACTTC; cdr3_aa: CASSLRLDREQYF
clone_size: -; v_call: TRBV5-1; d_call: -; j_call: TRBJ2-5; cdr3_nt: TGCGCCAGCAGCATTGACGGAGACCTTCAGTACTTC; cdr3_aa: CASSIDGDLQYF
clone_size: -; v_call: TRBV20-1; d_call: -; j_call: TRBJ2-7; cdr3_nt: TGCAGTGCCTCCACTAGCACCGGCTCCTACGAGCAGTACTTC; cdr3_aa: CSASTSTGSYEQYF
clone_size: -; v_call: TRBV14; d_call: -; j_call: TRBJ2-3; cdr3_nt: TGTGCCAGCAGCCAATTCGTCGGCACAGATACGCAGTATTTT; cdr3_aa: CASSQFVGTDTQYF
clone_size: -; v_call: TRBV5-1; d_call: TRBD1; j_call: TRBJ1-1; cdr3_nt: TGCGCCAGCAGCCGCTCGGGACAGGGGACCACTGAAGCTTTCTTT; cdr3_aa: CASSRSGQGTTEAFF
clone_size: -; v_call: TRBV20-1; d_call: -; j_call: TRBJ1-5; cdr3_nt: TGCAGTGCTGCGGGACTCTCGGACAATCAGCCCCAGCATTTT; cdr3_aa: CSAAGLSDNQPQHF
clone_size: -; v_call: TRBV5-6; d_call: -; j_call: TRBJ2-3; cdr3_nt: TGTGCCAGCAGCTTATCGTCGAGTTCAGATACGCAGTATTTT; cdr3_aa: CASSLSSSSDTQYF
clone_size: -; v_call: TRBV20-1; d_call: TRBD2; j_call: TRBJ2-3; cdr3_nt: TGCAGTGCTAGAGGCGCTCCAGCGGGGGGCACAGATACGCAGTATTTT; cdr3_aa: CSARGAPAGGTDTQYF
clone_size: many; v_call: TRBV29-1; d_call: -; j_call: TRBJ2-1; cdr3_nt: TGCAGCGTTGGGCGGGACTCGGATCCCGAGCAGTTCTTC; cdr3_aa: CSVGRDSDPEQFF
clone_size: -; v_call: TRBV12-3/TRBV12-4; d_call: -; j_call: TRBJ1-1; cdr3_nt: TGTGCCAGCAGTTTAATGGCGGGGTCGAACACTGAAGCTTTCTTT; cdr3_aa: CASSLMAGSNTEAFF
clone_size: -; v_call: TRBV3-1; d_call: -; j_call: TRBJ2-7; cdr3_nt: TGTGCCAGCAGCCCAAAGGCAGAAATCTACGAGCAGTACTTC; cdr3_aa: CASSPKAEIYEQYF
clone_size: -; v_call: TRBV4-3; d_call: TRBD2; j_call: TRBJ2-1; cdr3_nt: TGCGCCAGCAGCCAAGATCTGAGCGGGAGGTACTACAATGAGCAGTTCTTC; cdr3_aa: CASSQDLSGRYYNEQFF
clone_size: -; v_call: TRBV28; d_call: -; j_call: TRBJ1-4; cdr3_nt: TGTGCCAGCAGTGCGCAGGGGTGGGGTAATGAAAAACTGTTTTTT; cdr3_aa: CASSAQGWGNEKLFF
clone_size: few; v_call: TRBV20-1; d_call: -; j_call: TRBJ2-7; cdr3_nt: TGCAGTGCTGGGGCTCGGAGGGCCAAGAGAGACGAGCAGTACTTC; cdr3_aa: CSAGARRAKRDEQYF
clone_size: -; v_call: TRBV11-2; d_call: -; j_call: TRBJ1-4; cdr3_nt: TGTGCCAGCAGCAAAGGCCTACAGCCTAATGAAAAACTGTTTTTT; cdr3_aa: CASSKGLQPNEKLFF
clone_size: few; v_call: TRBV7-6; d_call: -; j_call: TRBJ1-4; cdr3_nt: TGTGCCAGCAGCTCGTTAGGAAAGATGAGAAAACTGTTTTTT; cdr3_aa: CASSSLGKMRKLFF
clone_size: -; v_call: TRBV15; d_call: -; j_call: TRBJ2-5; cdr3_nt: TGTGCCACCAGCAGAATGTTCAATGAGCAGTACTTC; cdr3_aa: CATSRMFNEQYF
clone_size: once; v_call: TRBV29-1; d_call: -; j_call: TRBJ2-1; cdr3_nt: TGCAGCGTTGGCACCGGGACCCTCACCTACAGTGAGCAGTTCTTC; cdr3_aa: CSVGTGTLTYSEQFF
clone_size: -; v_call: TRBV6-2/TRBV6-3; d_call: TRBD2; j_call: TRBJ2-1; cdr3_nt: TGTGCCAGCAGAAAGACTAGCGGCCACAATGAGCAGTTCTTC; cdr3_aa: CASRKTSGHNEQFF
clone_size: few; v_call: TRBV28; d_call: TRBD2; j_call: TRBJ2-5; cdr3_nt: TGTGCCAGCAGTTTATGGCGGGGGGACCAAGAGACCCAGTACTTC; cdr3_aa: CASSLWRGDQETQYF
clone_size: -; v_call: TRBV2; d_call: -; j_call: TRBJ2-1; cdr3_nt: TGTGCCAGCCGGGGATGGTACAATGAGCAGTTCTTC; cdr3_aa: CASRGWYNEQFF
clone_size: -; v_call: TRBV24-1; d_call: TRBD2; j_call: TRBJ2-3; cdr3_nt: TGTGCCACCAGTGCTGCGGGGGTTACGCAGTATTTT; cdr3_aa: CATSAAGVTQYF
clone_size: few; v_call: TRBV10-3; d_call: -; j_call: TRBJ2-1; cdr3_nt: TGTGCCATCTCTCCTGCAGGCTCCTACAATGAGCAGTTCTTC; cdr3_aa: CAISPAGSYNEQFF